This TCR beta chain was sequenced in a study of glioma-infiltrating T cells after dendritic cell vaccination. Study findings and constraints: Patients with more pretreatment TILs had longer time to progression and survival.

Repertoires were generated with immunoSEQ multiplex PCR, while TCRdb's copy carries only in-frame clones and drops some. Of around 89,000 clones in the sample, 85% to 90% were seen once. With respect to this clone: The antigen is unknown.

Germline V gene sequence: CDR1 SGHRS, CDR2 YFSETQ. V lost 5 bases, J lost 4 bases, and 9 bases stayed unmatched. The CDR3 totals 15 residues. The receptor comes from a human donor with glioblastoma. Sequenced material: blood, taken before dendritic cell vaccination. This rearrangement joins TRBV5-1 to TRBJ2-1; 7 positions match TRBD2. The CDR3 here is CASRRAGGGYNEQFF. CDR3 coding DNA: TGCGCCAGCAGAAGGGCTGGCGGGGGATACAATGAGCAGTTCTTC.